Shown below are 14 T cell receptor beta chains from a single sample sequenced in a study of T cell responses to AZD1222 COVID-19 vaccine. Data came from immunoSEQ multiplex PCR; TCRdb stores just in-frame clones and leaves some out. The sample consists of 120,000 or so clones, roughly 86% of them appearing once. The source was peripheral blood, collected on day 0 of AZD1222 vaccination. The receptors stem from an adult in good health.

The V gene is TRBV6-4, the J gene TRBJ2-3, with D hard to call. Trimming left V 0 bases short and J 6 bases short, with 10 bases between. The CDR3 is 14 amino acids. CDR1 is MRHNA, CDR2 SNTAGT, per germline. CDR3 amino acids: CASSDSGSRDTQYF. The CDR3, as DNA: TGTGCCAGCAGTGACTCGGGTAGTCGTGATACGCAGTATTTT.

This chain connects TRBV29-1 to TRBJ1-2; D not certain. Germline CDR1 is SQVTM and CDR2 is ANQGSEA. This CDR3 is 12 amino acids long. Trimming took 2 bases from V and 6 from J, leaving 10 bases between them. CDR3 in DNA: TGCAGCGTTGAACGGTCGATCCATGGCTACACCTTC. Translated: CSVERSIHGYTF.

V usage is TRBV7-2 and J usage is TRBJ2-7; D unclear. The CDR3 contains 13 residues. Germline V lookup: CDR1 SGHTA, CDR2 FQGNSA. V lost 3 bases and J lost 3, with 9 bases in between. CDR3 DNA sequence: TGTGCCAGCAGCTTTAGCAGTAACTACGAGCAGTACTTC. Translation gives CASSFSSNYEQYF.

This clone occurred a few times. The rearrangement joins TRBV24-1 to TRBJ1-6; 8 bases are shared with TRBD1. V gave up 3 bases and J gave up 8 bases; unmatched junction bases: 5. The CDR3 extends over 15 amino acids. Germline V lookup: CDR1 KGHDR, CDR2 SFDVKD. DNA of the CDR3: TGTGCCACCAGTGATACGACAGGGGCGTATTCACCCCTCCACTTT. This encodes CATSDTTGAYSPLHF.

The V call is TRBV6-1, the J call TRBJ1-2; a possible D gene is TRBD1 (5 bases). The CDR3 consists of 15 residues. Germline CDR1 MNHNS, CDR2 SASEGT. V was trimmed by 0 bases and J by 6 bases, leaving 14 bases between them. This chain's CDR3 is CASSEAQGRENGYTF. Written as DNA, the CDR3 is TGTGCCAGCAGTGAAGCGCAGGGTCGCGAGAATGGCTACACCTTC.

The chain links TRBV4-2 to TRBJ1-1; TRBD1 matches at 10 bases. CDR1 is LGHNA, CDR2 YNFKEQ, per germline. With 1 base clipped from V and 5 bases from J, the junction kept 13 bases outside the gene matches. This CDR3 is 18 amino acids long. The CDR3 protein is CASSQGDRGFSEDTEAFF. CDR3 nucleotide sequence: TGTGCCAGCAGCCAAGGGGACAGGGGCTTCTCGGAGGATACTGAAGCTTTCTTT.

This clone came up a few times. The rearrangement joins TRBV4-2 to TRBJ2-1, with 7 positions matching TRBD1. The CDR3 is made up of 16 amino acids. The junction had 7 bases not matched to a gene; V was cut back by 4 bases and J by 1 base. CDR1 and CDR2 (germline): LGHNA, YNFKEQ. CDR3 in amino acids: CASSLQTGRSYNEQFF. For the CDR3, the DNA is TGTGCCAGCAGCCTTCAGACAGGGAGATCCTACAATGAGCAGTTCTTC.

This chain uses TRBV5-6 with TRBJ1-3; 7 nucleotides agree with TRBD1. V lost 3 bases and J lost 2; bases outside the gene matches: 8. CDR1 is SGHDT and CDR2 is YYEEEE in the germline V gene. The CDR3 length is 16 residues. The CDR3 coding sequence is TGTGCCAGCAGCTCCTCCCGCGGGACAGCTGGAAACACCATATATTTT. It is translated as CASSSSRGTAGNTIYF. Full variable domain (outside the CDR3, taken from reference TRBV5-6 and TRBJ1-3): DAGVTQSPTHLIKTRGQQVTLRCSPKSGHDTVSWYQQALGQGPQFIFQYYEEEERQRGNFPDRFSGHQFPNYSSELNVNALLLGDSALYLCASSSSRGTAGNTIYFGEGSWLTVV.

In DNA, the CDR3 is TGCAGCGTCAAAACCTTAGGGACAGGTAGCACAGATACGCAGTATTTT. Its translation is CSVKTLGTGSTDTQYF. The chain links TRBV29-1 to TRBJ2-3; TRBD1 matches 8 bases. Germline V lookup: CDR1 SQVTM, CDR2 ANQGSEA. CDR3 length: 16 residues. The ends lost 6 bases at V and 0 bases at J; junction bases unmatched: 11.

As DNA, the CDR3 is TGTGCCAGTAGTATAGTCGGACAGGGAGCAGATACGCAGTATTTT. Amino acids: CASSIVGQGADTQYF. The chain has TRBV19 and TRBJ2-3, with 8 positions matching TRBD1. V dropped 1 base and J dropped 4; count of bases not matched to a gene: 4. The CDR3 spans 15 residues. Germline V CDR1 and CDR2: LNHDA, SQIVND (reference sequence).

The CDR3 region is CASSPLNSKLAKNIQYF. For the CDR3, the DNA is TGCGCCAGCAGCCCATTAAACAGCAAGCTAGCCAAAAACATTCAGTACTTC. The V and J genes are TRBV5-1 and TRBJ2-4; no reliable D call. Germline values: CDR1 SGHRS, CDR2 YFSETQ. The CDR3 covers 17 residues. Trimming shortened V by 4 bases and J by 0 bases, and 17 bases separated the two germline ends.

The chain recombines TRBV6-5 with TRBJ1-6, with 9 bases fitting TRBD1. CDR3 length: 15 residues. CDR1 and CDR2 from the germline V gene are MNHEY and SVGAGI. Losses at the gene ends were 6 bases for V and 0 bases for J; bases not matched to a gene: 0. Here the CDR3 reads CASRTGGSYNSPLHF. The CDR3 coding sequence is TGTGCCAGCAGGACAGGGGGCTCCTATAATTCACCCCTCCACTTT.

The chain is built from TRBV7-8 and TRBJ2-3; D possibly uses TRBD1 or TRBD2 (5 bases each). The CDR3 contains 14 residues. Trimming shortened V by 4 bases and J by 6 bases, and 14 bases separated the two germline ends. Germline-derived CDR1 and CDR2 are SGHVS and FQNEAQ. The CDR3 nucleotides read TGTGCCAGCAGCTCCGGGGCTCTATCGGATACGCAGTATTTT. Translated, it gives CASSSGALSDTQYF.

The chain links TRBV7-9 to TRBJ2-5; TRBD1 agrees at 8 bases. The trim removed 1 base at V and 3 bases at J, leaving 7 bases unmatched. The CDR3 spans 16 residues. Looked up from germline, CDR1 is SEHNR and CDR2 is FQNEAQ (reference sequence). In nucleotides, the CDR3 is TGTGCCAGCAGCTTAGGCCAGGGGGCTGGGGAAGAGACCCAGTACTTC. Amino acid sequence: CASSLGQGAGEETQYF.